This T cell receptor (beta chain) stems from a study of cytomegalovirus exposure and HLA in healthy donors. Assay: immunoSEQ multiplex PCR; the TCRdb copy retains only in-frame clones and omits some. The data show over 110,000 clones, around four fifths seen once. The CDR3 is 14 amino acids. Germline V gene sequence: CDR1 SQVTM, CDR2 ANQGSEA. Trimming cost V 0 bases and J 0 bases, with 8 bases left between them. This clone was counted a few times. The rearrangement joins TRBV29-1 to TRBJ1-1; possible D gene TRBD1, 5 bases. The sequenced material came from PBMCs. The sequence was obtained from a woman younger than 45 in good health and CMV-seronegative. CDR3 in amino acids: CSVEENRLNTEAFF. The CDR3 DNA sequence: TGCAGCGTTGAAGAGAACAGGCTGAACACTGAAGCTTTCTTT.